This section outlines one T cell receptor (beta chain) sequence together with its context. Measured with immunoSEQ multiplex PCR; TCRdb has only the in-frame clones, and not every one. This table has about 41,000 clones, about 78% appearing once. These data are taken from a study of early stage breast cancer tumors. Study-level background: Of around 15 invasive breast tumors, about twelve were hormone receptor-positive, HER2-negative.

The germline gives CDR1 LNHDA, CDR2 SQIVND (reference sequence). This CDR3 is 15 amino acids long. The V and J ends lost 7 bases and 4 bases respectively, with 19 bases between them. V is TRBV19 and J is TRBJ1-2; possibly TRBD1 for D (5 bases). The source of this sequence is a person aged 50-59 years with breast cancer. Input material: blood. The CDR3 here is CASNSGLGQVYGYTF. In nucleotides, the CDR3 is TGTGCCAGTAATTCTGGCCTGGGGCAGGTCTATGGCTACACCTTC.